Presented here are 10 T cell receptor beta chains from one specimen sequenced in a study of early T cells in non-severe SARS-CoV-2 infection. A single record per CDR3 protein comes from TCRdb applying MiXCR to the 5' RACE reads. The data contain 15,000 to 20,000 distinct CDR3 sequences, roughly 5% of them singletons. Sequencing used whole blood. Every receptor here comes from an adult who was a healthcare worker with PCR-confirmed SARS-CoV-2 infection or an uninfected control (not recorded which).

This clonotype was seen at least ten times. CDR3 region: CSATSGSLNTDTQYF. CDR3 nucleotide sequence: TGCAGTGCTACTAGCGGGAGTTTAAACACAGATACGCAGTATTTT. V and J are TRBV20-1 and TRBJ2-3, with 10 positions matching TRBD2. V trimming: 4 bases; J trimming: 2 bases; junction bases outside the gene matches: 6. Germline loops: CDR1 DFQATT, CDR2 SNEGSKA (reference sequence). CDR3 length: 15 residues.

By proportion, this clonotype is medium-sized (0.01 to 0.1%). The chain links TRBV5-1 to TRBJ1-5; D possibly corresponds to TRBD1 (5 bases). The CDR3 totals 14 residues. The V gene's germline CDR1 is SGHRS and CDR2 YFSETQ. V dropped 4 bases and J dropped 2 bases, with 10 bases sitting between them. CDR3: CASSQGGGNQPQHF. In DNA form, the CDR3 reads TGCGCCAGCAGCCAGGGAGGGGGCAATCAGCCCCAGCATTTT.

This clonotype has ten or more counts. The V call is TRBV5-1, the J call TRBJ2-6; 8 positions agree with TRBD2. The germline V gene has CDR1 SGHRS and CDR2 YFSETQ. Germline trimming cut 0 bases from V and 4 bases from J; bases unmatched to any gene: 12. There are 19 residues in the CDR3. CDR3 loop: CASSLAGGPQGDGANVLTF. The CDR3 DNA reads TGCGCCAGCAGCTTGGCGGGAGGGCCACAAGGTGACGGGGCCAACGTCCTGACTTTC.

The gene calls are TRBV20-1 and TRBJ1-5, with 7 bases fitting TRBD1. The germline V gene has CDR1 DFQATT and CDR2 SNEGSKA (reference sequence). After removal of 0 bases from V and 7 bases from J, the junction contained 12 bases not matched to a gene. The CDR3 length is 16 residues. This CDR3 is CSARDRGYRGWQPQHF. The CDR3 region has the DNA TGCAGTGCTAGAGATAGGGGGTACAGGGGATGGCAGCCCCAGCATTTT.

The rearrangement links TRBV19 to TRBJ1-5; D is ambiguous. The CDR3 is 12 residues long. V was clipped by 5 bases and J by 10 bases, with 12 bases between them. The germline gives CDR1 LNHDA, CDR2 SQIVND (reference sequence). The CDR3 protein is CASSQEHGPQHF. The CDR3 nucleotides read TGTGCCAGTAGTCAGGAACACGGTCCCCAGCATTTT.

This clonotype is medium-sized (0.01 to 0.1%) within its sample. The J gene is TRBJ2-3, the V gene TRBV29-1; perhaps TRBD1 as D (6 bases). V lost 6 bases and J lost 3, with 16 bases in between. Germline V gives CDR1 SQVTM, CDR2 ANQGSEA. This CDR3 comprises 14 residues. CDR3 in amino acids: CSVGQLRGTDTQYF. The DNA for the CDR3 is TGCAGCGTCGGACAGTTGAGGGGGACAGATACGCAGTATTTT.

Within the sample, this clonotype is medium-sized (0.01 to 0.1%). This chain links TRBV19 with TRBJ2-3, with 7 bases fitting TRBD1. This CDR3 contains 16 residues. The J segment lost 0 bases and the V segment lost 6 bases, leaving 9 bases of the junction unmatched. Germline V gene data show CDR1 as LNHDA and CDR2 as SQIVND (reference sequence). CDR3 region: CASRFRGQTSTDTQYF. As DNA, the CDR3 is TGTGCCAGTAGATTCAGGGGACAGACTAGCACAGATACGCAGTATTTT.

This clonotype was detected ten times or more. This chain links TRBV7-2 with TRBJ2-7, with TRBD2 matching 10 bases. Per the germline V gene, CDR1 is SGHTA and CDR2 is FQGNSA. Unmatched junction bases numbered 14, after V lost 5 bases and J lost 7 bases. There are 16 residues in the CDR3. The CDR3 DNA sequence: TGTGCCAGCAGCCCAAGCCCTAGCGGGAGTTTGGGAGAGCAGTACTTC. It translates to CASSPSPSGSLGEQYF.

This clonotype was recorded many times. The V and J genes are TRBV7-9 and TRBJ2-3; D not certain. Trimming removed 5 bases at V and 4 bases at J, with 7 bases between. This CDR3 region has 12 residues. Germline V gene sequence: CDR1 SEHNR, CDR2 FQNEAQ (reference sequence). CDR3 region: CASSATSDTQYF. The CDR3 DNA is TGTGCCAGCAGCGCGACATCAGATACGCAGTATTTT.

The rearrangement links TRBV11-2 to TRBJ2-1; D is perhaps TRBD2 (6 bases). Germline loops: CDR1 SGHAT, CDR2 FQNNGV. Trimming took off 4 bases at V and 7 bases at J, with 17 bases between the two ends. The CDR3 extends over 15 amino acids. CDR3 nucleotide sequence: TGTGCCAGCAGCTCCCCTGCGGGGCCCTCTAATGAGCAGTTCTTC. Its translation is CASSSPAGPSNEQFF.